This T cell receptor beta chain emerged from a study of cytotoxic CD8 clonotypes in ibrutinib-treated CLL. Across the whole study: Across the patients, roughly 10 were relapsed/refractory, over 14 treatment-naive and approximately 17 IGHV unmutated.

Overall study results and limits: Private clonotypes, not public ones, expanded at ibrutinib response.

Per the germline V gene, CDR1 is SGHTS and CDR2 is YDEGEE. CDR3 size: 14 residues. Deletions cut 5 bases from V and 0 bases from J, with 11 bases between. Comments on this clone: What it binds is not known.

The method was immunoSEQ multiplex PCR; TCRdb's version includes in-frame clones alone and lacks a portion of them. The table has 100,000 to 150,000 clones, approximately 85% seen once. This sequence originates from a human donor with chronic lymphocytic leukemia. The chain uses TRBV5-8 and TRBJ1-1; D not certain. The material sequenced was PBMCs, taken after 24 months of ibrutinib treatment. CDR3 bases: TGTGCCAGCAGGTGGCCTTCCCTGAACACTGAAGCTTTCTTT. The encoded protein is CASRWPSLNTEAFF.